This TCR beta chain was recorded in a study of blood T cells in healthy people across ages. Collection of roughly 9.8 milliliters of peripheral blood was performed for each donor. V lost 5 bases, J lost 12 bases, and 8 bases stayed unmatched. Germline CDR1 reads MDHEN; CDR2 reads SYDVKM. The CDR3 runs to 12 residues. Points from the study as a whole: TCR beta diversity correlated strongly with naive T cell percentage. Higher diversity and more naive CD4+ cells were features of long-lived donors, compared to aged donors.

In regard to this clonotype: The target antigen is unknown.

Through a sample-barcoded 5' primer and a J-beta primer mix, a second PCR was run for roughly 6 to 12 cycles. Every individual sample yielded 2.5 million or more paired-end reads (each containing CDR3). TCRdb called the 5' RACE reads again in MiXCR, with one record for every CDR3 protein. This sample has about 1.5 million distinct CDR3 sequences, with 40% to 45% found just once. This TCR was recovered from a woman aged 18-35 years in good health. The chain has TRBV28 and TRBJ2-5, with 8 bases fitting TRBD1. Sequencing was done on a sample of blood. In DNA, the CDR3 is TGTGCCAGCAGTCTTCGACAGGGGCGCGAGTACTTC. Translation: CASSLRQGREYF.